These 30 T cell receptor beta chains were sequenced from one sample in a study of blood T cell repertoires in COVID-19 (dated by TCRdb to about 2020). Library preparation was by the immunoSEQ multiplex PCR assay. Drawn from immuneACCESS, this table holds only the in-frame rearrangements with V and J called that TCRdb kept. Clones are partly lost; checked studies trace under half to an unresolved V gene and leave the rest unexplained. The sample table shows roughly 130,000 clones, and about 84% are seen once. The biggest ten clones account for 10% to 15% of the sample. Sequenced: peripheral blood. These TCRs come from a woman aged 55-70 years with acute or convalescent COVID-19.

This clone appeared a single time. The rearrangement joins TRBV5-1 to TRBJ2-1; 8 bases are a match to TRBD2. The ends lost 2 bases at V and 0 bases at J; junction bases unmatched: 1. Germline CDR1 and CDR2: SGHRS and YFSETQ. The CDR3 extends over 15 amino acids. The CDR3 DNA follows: TGCGCCAGCAGCTTTAGCGGGGTCTCCTACAATGAGCAGTTCTTC. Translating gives CASSFSGVSYNEQFF.

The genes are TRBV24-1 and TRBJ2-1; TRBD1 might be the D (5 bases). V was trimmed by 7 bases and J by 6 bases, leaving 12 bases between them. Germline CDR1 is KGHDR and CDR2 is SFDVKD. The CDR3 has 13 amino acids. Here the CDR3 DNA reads TGTGCCACCAGGGCCGCAGGGTTCAATGAGCAGTTCTTC. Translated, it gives CATRAAGFNEQFF.

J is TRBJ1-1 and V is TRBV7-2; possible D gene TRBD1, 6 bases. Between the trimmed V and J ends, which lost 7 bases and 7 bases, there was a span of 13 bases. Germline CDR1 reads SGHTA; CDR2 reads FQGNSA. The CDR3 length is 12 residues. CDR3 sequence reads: CASNRQVGEAFF. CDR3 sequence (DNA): TGTGCCAGCAACCGACAGGTTGGTGAAGCTTTCTTT. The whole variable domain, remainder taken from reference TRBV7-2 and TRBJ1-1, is GAGVSQSPSNKVTEKGKDVELRCDPISGHTALYWYRQSLGQGLEFLIYFQGNSAPDKSGLPSDRFSAERTGGSVSTLTIQRTQQEDSAVYLCASNRQVGEAFFGQGTRLTVV.

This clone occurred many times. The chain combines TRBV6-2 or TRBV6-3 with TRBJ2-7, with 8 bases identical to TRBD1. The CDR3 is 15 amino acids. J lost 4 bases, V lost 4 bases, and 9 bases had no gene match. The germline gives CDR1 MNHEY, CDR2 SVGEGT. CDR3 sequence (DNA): TGTGCCAGCAGTTCTTGGACAGGGCACTCTTACGAGCAGTACGTC. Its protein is CASSSWTGHSYEQYV.

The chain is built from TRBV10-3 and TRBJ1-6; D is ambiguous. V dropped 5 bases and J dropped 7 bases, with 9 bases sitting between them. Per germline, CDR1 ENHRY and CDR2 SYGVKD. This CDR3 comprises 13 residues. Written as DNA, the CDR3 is TGTGCCATCAGTTCGGTCCCCAATTCACCCCTCCACTTT. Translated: CAISSVPNSPLHF.

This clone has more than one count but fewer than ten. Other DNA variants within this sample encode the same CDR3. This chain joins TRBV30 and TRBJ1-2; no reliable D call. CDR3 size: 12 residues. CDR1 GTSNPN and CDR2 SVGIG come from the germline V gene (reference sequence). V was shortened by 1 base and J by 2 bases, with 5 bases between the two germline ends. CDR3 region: CAWSAGNYGYTF. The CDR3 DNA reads TGTGCCTGGAGTGCGGGAAACTATGGCTACACCTTC.

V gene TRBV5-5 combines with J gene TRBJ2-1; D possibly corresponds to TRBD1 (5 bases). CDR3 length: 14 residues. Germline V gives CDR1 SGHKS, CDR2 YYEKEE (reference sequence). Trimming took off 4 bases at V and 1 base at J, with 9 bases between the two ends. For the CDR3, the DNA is TGTGCCAGCAGCACCCGACAGTCCTACAATGAGCAGTTCTTC. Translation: CASSTRQSYNEQFF.

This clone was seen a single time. As DNA, the CDR3 is TGTGCCAGCAGTGAATCCGGGATAGGCACCTTC. Translated, it gives CASSESGIGTF. The chain has TRBV2 and TRBJ1-2; no clear D. Germline loops: CDR1 SNHLY, CDR2 FYNNEI. V was pared by 2 bases and J by 13 bases, with 11 bases between. This CDR3 spans 11 amino acids.

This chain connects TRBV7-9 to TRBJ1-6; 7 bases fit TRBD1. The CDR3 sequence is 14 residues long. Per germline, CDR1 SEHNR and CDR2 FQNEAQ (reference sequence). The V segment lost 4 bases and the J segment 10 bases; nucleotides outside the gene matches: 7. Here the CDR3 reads CASSSGQLGSPLHF. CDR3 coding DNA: TGTGCCAGCAGCTCGGGACAGTTAGGATCACCCCTCCACTTT.

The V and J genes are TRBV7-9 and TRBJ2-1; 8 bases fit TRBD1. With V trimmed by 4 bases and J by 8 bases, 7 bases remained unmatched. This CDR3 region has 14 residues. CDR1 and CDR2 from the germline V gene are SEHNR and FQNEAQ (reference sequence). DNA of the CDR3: TGTGCCAGCAGCTACGGACAGGGTTTCGATGAGCAGTTCTTC. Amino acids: CASSYGQGFDEQFF.

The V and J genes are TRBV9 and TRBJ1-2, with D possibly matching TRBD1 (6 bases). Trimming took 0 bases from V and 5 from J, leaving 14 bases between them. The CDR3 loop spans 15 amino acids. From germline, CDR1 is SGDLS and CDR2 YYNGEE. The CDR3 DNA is TGTGCCAGCAGCGTAGCCCCAGGGGCTAGATATGGCTACACCTTC. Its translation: CASSVAPGARYGYTF.

Here the CDR3 reads CASSSQKEVRGTQYF. Written as DNA, the CDR3 is TGCGCCAGCAGCTCCCAGAAGGAGGTCCGGGGGACCCAGTACTTC. The V call is TRBV5-1, the J call TRBJ2-5, with D possibly being TRBD2 (5 bases). V lost 3 bases to trimming and J lost 7 bases, with 19 bases between them. Germline CDR1 reads SGHRS; CDR2 reads YFSETQ. The CDR3 has 15 residues.

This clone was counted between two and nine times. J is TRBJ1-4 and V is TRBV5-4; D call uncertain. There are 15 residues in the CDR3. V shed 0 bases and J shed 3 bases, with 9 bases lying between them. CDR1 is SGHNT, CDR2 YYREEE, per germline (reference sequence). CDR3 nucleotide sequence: TGTGCCAGCAGCTTGGGAGGCCGAGCTAATGAAAAACTGTTTTTT. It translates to CASSLGGRANEKLFF.

The CDR3 DNA reads as TGCGCCAGTTCCTCGGGGGGCCACACAGATACGCAGTATTTT. Its translation: CASSSGGHTDTQYF. V gene TRBV5-1 combines with J gene TRBJ2-3; D is possibly TRBD2 (7 bases). With 8 bases removed from V and 2 bases from J, the gap between germline ends came to 15 bases. Germline V gives CDR1 SGHRS, CDR2 YFSETQ. This CDR3 contains 14 residues.

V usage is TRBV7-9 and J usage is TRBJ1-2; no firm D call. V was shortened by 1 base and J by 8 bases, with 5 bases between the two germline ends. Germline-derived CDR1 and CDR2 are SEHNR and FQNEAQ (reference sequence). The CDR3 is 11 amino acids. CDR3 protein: CASSLVSGYTF. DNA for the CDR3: TGTGCCAGCAGCTTAGTATCGGGCTACACCTTC.

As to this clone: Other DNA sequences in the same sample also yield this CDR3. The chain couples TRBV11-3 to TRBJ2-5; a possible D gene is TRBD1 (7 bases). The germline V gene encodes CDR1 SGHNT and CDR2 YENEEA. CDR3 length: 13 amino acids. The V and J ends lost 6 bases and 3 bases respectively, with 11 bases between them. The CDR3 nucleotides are TGTGCCAGCAGTCCCAGGGGGGAAGAGACCCAGTACTTC. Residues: CASSPRGEETQYF.

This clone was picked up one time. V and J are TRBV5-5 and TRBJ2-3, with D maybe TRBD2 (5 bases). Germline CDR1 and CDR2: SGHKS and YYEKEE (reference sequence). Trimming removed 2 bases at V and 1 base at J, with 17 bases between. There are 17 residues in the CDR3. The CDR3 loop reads CASSLTWTTRGTDTQYF. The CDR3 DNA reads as TGTGCCAGCAGCTTAACTTGGACCACGAGGGGCACAGATACGCAGTATTTT.

This CDR3 reads CAIRPGSSNEKLFF. As DNA, the CDR3 is TGTGCCATACGACCGGGATCTTCTAATGAAAAACTGTTTTTT. The chain combines TRBV28 with TRBJ1-4; D gene uncertain. The CDR3 consists of 14 residues. Germline loops: CDR1 MDHEN, CDR2 SYDVKM. V was clipped by 10 bases and J by 3 bases, with 15 bases between them.

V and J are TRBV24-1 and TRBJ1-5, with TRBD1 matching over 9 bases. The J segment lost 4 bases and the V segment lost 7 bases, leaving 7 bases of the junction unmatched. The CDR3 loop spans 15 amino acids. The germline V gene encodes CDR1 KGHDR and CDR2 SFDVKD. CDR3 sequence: CATSVTGGPNQPQHF. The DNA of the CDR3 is TGTGCCACCAGCGTAACAGGGGGCCCAAATCAGCCCCAGCATTTT.

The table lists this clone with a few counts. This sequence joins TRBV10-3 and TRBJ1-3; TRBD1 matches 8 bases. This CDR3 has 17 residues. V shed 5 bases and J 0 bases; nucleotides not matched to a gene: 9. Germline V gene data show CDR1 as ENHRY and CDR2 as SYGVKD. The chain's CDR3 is CAISSATGGSSGNTIYF. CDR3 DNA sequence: TGTGCCATCAGTTCAGCAACAGGGGGGAGCTCTGGAAACACCATATATTTT.

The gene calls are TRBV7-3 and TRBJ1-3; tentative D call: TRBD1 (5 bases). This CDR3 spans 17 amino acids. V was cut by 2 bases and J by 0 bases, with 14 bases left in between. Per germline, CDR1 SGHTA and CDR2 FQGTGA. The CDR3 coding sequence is TGTGCCAGCAGCTTAGAAGGGCAGGGATACTCTGGAAACACCATATATTTT. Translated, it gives CASSLEGQGYSGNTIYF.

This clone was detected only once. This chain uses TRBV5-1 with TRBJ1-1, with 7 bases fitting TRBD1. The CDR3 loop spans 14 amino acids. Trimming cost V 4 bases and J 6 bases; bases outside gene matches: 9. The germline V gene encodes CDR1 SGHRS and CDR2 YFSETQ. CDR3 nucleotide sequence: TGCGCCAGCAGCACCGGACAGGTATCGGCTGAAGCTTTCTTT. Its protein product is CASSTGQVSAEAFF.

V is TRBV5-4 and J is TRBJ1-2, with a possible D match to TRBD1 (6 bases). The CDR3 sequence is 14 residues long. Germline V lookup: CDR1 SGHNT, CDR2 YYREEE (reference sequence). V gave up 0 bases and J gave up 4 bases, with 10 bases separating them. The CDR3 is CASSLEADSYGYTF. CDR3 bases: TGTGCCAGCAGCTTGGAGGCGGACAGCTATGGCTACACCTTC.

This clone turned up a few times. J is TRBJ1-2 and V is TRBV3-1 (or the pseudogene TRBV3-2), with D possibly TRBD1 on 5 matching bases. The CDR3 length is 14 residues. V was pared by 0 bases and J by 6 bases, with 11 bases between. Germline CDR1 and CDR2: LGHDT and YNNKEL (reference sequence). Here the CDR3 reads CASSQERRGHGYTF. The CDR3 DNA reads TGTGCCAGCAGCCAAGAAAGAAGGGGTCATGGCTACACCTTC.

The chain's CDR3 is CASSKTSGRDEQFF. CDR3 DNA sequence: TGTGCCAGCAGCAAAACTAGCGGTCGGGATGAGCAGTTCTTC. The V gene is TRBV7-8, the J gene TRBJ2-1; TRBD2 aligns across 8 bases. The V and J ends lost 5 bases and 8 bases, in that order; junction bases with no gene match: 8. The CDR3 totals 14 residues. Germline CDR1 reads SGHVS; CDR2 reads FQNEAQ.

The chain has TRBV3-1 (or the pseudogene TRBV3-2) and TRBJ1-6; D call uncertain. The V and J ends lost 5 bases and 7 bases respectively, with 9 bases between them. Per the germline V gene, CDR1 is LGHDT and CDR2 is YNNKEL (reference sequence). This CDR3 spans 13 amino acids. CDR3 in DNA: TGTGCCAGCAGCTCCAGGTCGAATTCACCCCTCCACTTT. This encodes CASSSRSNSPLHF.

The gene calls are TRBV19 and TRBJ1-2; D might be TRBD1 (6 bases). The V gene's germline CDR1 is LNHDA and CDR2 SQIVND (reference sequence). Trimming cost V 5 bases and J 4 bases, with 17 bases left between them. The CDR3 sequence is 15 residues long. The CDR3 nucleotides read TGTGCCAGTAGTGCGAAACCCGGGACACCCTATGGCTACACCTTC. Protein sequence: CASSAKPGTPYGYTF.

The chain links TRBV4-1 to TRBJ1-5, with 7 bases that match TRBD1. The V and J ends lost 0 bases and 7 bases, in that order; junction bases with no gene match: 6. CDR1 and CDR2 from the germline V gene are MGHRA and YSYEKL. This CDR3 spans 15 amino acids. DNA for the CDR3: TGCGCCAGCAGCCAAGAGTCAGGGGGGCGGCAGCCCCAGCATTTT. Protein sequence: CASSQESGGRQPQHF.

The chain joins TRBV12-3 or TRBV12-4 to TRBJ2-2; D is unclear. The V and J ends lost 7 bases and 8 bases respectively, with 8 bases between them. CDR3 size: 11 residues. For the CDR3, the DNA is TGTGCCAGCACCTTATTGGGGGAGCTGTTTTTT. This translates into CASTLLGELFF.

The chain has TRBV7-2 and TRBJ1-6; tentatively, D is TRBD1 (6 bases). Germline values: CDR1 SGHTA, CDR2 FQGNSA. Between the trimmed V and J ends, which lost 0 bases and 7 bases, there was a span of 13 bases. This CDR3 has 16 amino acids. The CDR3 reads CASSLAARGRNSPLHF. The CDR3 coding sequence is TGTGCCAGCAGCTTAGCCGCCAGGGGAAGGAATTCACCCCTCCACTTT.